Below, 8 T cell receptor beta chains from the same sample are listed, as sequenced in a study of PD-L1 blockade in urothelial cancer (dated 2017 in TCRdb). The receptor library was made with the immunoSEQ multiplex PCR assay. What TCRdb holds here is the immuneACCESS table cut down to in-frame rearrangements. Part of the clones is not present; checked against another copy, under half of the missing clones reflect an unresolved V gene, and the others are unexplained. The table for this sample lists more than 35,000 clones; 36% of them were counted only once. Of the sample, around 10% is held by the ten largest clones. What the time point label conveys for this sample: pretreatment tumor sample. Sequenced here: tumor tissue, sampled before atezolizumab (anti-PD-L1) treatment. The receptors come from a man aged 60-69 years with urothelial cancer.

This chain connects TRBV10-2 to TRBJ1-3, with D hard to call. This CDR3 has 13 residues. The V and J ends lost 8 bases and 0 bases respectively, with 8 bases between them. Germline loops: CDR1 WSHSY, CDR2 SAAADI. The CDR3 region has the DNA TGCGCCAGCGGACTGTACTCTGGAAACACCATATATTTT. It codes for CASGLYSGNTIYF.

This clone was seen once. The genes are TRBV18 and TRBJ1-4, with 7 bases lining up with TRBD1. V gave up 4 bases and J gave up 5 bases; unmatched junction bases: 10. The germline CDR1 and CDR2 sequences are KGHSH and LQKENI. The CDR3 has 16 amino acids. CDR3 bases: TGTGCCAGCTCACGGGCTAAGGACAGGCTAAATGAAAAACTGTTTTTT. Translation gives CASSRAKDRLNEKLFF.

CDR3 DNA: TGTGCCAGCAGCCAGCGACTCTCCACAGATACGCAGTATTTT. Amino acid sequence: CASSQRLSTDTQYF. The V and J genes are TRBV11-3 and TRBJ2-3; no reliable D call. This CDR3 region has 14 residues. V lost 5 bases to trimming and J lost 2 bases, with 11 bases between them. The V gene's germline CDR1 is SGHNT and CDR2 YENEEA. The full variable domain, completed using reference TRBV11-3 and TRBJ2-3, is EAGVVQSPRYKIIEKKQPVAFWCNPISGHNTLYWYLQNLGQGPELLIRYENEEAVDDSQLPKDRFSAERLKGVDSTLKIQPAELGDSAVYLCASSQRLSTDTQYFGPGTRLTVL.

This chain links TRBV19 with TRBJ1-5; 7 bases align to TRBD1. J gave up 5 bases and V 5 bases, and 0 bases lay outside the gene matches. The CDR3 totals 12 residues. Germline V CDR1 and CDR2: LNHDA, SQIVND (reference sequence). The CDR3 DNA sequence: TGTGCCAGTAGTGACAGGGATCAGCCCCAGCATTTT. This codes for CASSDRDQPQHF.

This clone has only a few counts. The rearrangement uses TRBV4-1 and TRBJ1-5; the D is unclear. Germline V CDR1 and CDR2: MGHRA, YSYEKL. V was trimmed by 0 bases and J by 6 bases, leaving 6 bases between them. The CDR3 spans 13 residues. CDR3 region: CASSQEGFQPQHF. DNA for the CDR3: TGCGCCAGCAGCCAAGAGGGATTTCAGCCCCAGCATTTT.

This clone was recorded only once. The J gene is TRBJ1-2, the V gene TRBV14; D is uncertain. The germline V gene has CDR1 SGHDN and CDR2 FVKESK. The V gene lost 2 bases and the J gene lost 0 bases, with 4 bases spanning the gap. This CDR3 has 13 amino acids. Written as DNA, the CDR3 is TGTGCCAGCAGCCAAATTCCTAACTATGGCTACACCTTC. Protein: CASSQIPNYGYTF.

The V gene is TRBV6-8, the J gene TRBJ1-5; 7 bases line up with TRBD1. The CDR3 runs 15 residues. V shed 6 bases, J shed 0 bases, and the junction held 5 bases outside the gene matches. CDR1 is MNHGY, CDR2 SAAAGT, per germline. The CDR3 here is CASSQTGSSNQPQHF. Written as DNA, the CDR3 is TGTGCCAGCAGCCAGACAGGGAGTAGCAATCAGCCCCAGCATTTT.

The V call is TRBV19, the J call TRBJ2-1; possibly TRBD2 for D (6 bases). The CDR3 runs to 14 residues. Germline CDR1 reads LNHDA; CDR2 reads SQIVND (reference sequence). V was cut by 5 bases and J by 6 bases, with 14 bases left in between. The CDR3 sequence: CASSFALGGNEQFF. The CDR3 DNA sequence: TGTGCCAGTAGTTTCGCCCTGGGGGGCAATGAGCAGTTCTTC.